This T cell receptor (beta chain) was recorded in a study of T cell changes during pregnancy in multiple sclerosis. Looked up from germline, CDR1 is SGHRS and CDR2 is YFSETQ. J lost 1 base, V lost 5 bases, and 11 bases had no gene match. The CDR3 totals 16 residues. Repertoires were generated with immunoSEQ multiplex PCR, while TCRdb's copy carries only in-frame clones and drops some. The sample lists around 40,000 clones, about 92% occurring once. This specimen was CD8+ T cells from peripheral blood mononuclear cells, taken before pregnancy. The gene calls are TRBV5-1 and TRBJ2-5, with 7 bases fitting TRBD1. The clonotype was recovered from a female donor with multiple sclerosis, enrolled in a pregnancy study. The CDR3 sequence: CASRPYLGTVQETQYF. The CDR3 bases are TGCGCCAGCAGACCCTACCTCGGGACAGTCCAAGAGACCCAGTACTTC.